This TCR beta chain was profiled in a study of CD8 T cells in cerebrospinal fluid in Alzheimer's disease. Study-level information: Clonal expansion of CSF T cells was measured with plate-based and droplet-based single-cell sequencing.

10X single-cell V(D)J and 5' gene-expression libraries profiled CSF cells. TCRdb re-called the 10x single-cell sequencing reads, yielding one record per CDR3 amino acid sequence without DNA. The table lists around 800 distinct CDR3 sequences, with around an eighth in the top ten. Considering frequency, this clonotype is medium-sized. The target antigen is unknown. Regarding the study as a whole: Healthy subjects less often had a clone of at least 3% than Alzheimer's patients.

In germline, CDR1 is SGHNT, CDR2 YENEEA. The CDR3 has 11 amino acids. Sequencing was carried out using cerebrospinal fluid. The chain is built from TRBV11-3 and TRBJ1-2. The sequence derives from a human donor with Parkinson's disease. The CDR3 is CASSFRGGYTF.